Listed here are 32 T cell receptor beta chains from one sample, sequenced in a study of control samples from healthy donors and cancer patients. Repertoires were generated with immunoSEQ multiplex PCR, while TCRdb's copy carries only in-frame clones and drops some. This sample carries about 96,000 clones, more than 85% of them seen once, and the ten largest clones take less than 10%. Sequenced input: blood. Every receptor here comes from a man younger than 35 in good health.

The V gene is TRBV12-5, the J gene TRBJ2-1; 11 nucleotides match TRBD2. The germline gives CDR1 LGHNT, CDR2 FRNRAP. V lost 6 bases and J lost 6; bases outside the gene matches: 7. This CDR3 has 15 amino acids. CDR3 sequence: CASGRTSGSLNEQFF. The CDR3 DNA reads as TGTGCTAGTGGCCGCACTAGCGGGAGTCTCAATGAGCAGTTCTTC. The entire variable domain, with the rest obtained from reference TRBV12-5 and TRBJ2-1, is as follows: DARVTQTPRHKVTEMGQEVTMRCQPILGHNTVFWYRQTMMQGLELLAYFRNRAPLDDSGMPKDRFSAEMPDATLATLKIQPSEPRDSAVYFCASGRTSGSLNEQFFGPGTRLTVL.

The V gene is TRBV9, the J gene TRBJ2-1; 12 nucleotides agree with TRBD2. Per germline, CDR1 SGDLS and CDR2 YYNGEE. V was clipped by 3 bases and J by 7 bases; unmatched bases: 5. The CDR3 contains 15 residues. The CDR3 region has the DNA TGTGCCAGCAGCGCCGGGACTAGCGGGTGGAATGAGCAGTTCTTC. Its protein is CASSAGTSGWNEQFF.

The V gene is TRBV4-2, the J gene TRBJ1-2; no clear D. Trimming cost V 0 bases and J 0 bases, with 14 bases left between them. Germline CDR1 is LGHNA and CDR2 is YNFKEQ. The CDR3 runs to 17 residues. The CDR3 DNA is TGTGCCAGCAGCCAAGATGTCGCAGGAAGGACTAACTATGGCTACACCTTC. Protein: CASSQDVAGRTNYGYTF.

The CDR3 nucleotides read TGTGCCAGCGGGAGACAGGGCCAAGCTTTCTTT. Translating it yields CASGRQGQAFF. This rearrangement joins TRBV6-5 to TRBJ1-1; 7 bases agree with TRBD1. V lost 8 bases, J lost 9 bases, and 6 bases stayed unmatched. The CDR3 contains 11 residues. Germline CDR1 and CDR2: MNHEY and SVGAGI.

This clone is a singleton in its sample. V and J are TRBV6-1 and TRBJ1-1, with D possibly being TRBD1 (6 bases). This CDR3 is 13 amino acids long. From germline, CDR1 is MNHNS and CDR2 SASEGT. V was pared by 2 bases and J by 5 bases, with 9 bases between. CDR3 sequence reads: CASSEQGITEAFF. The CDR3 DNA reads as TGTGCCAGCAGTGAACAGGGGATTACTGAAGCTTTCTTT.

The chain couples TRBV7-9 to TRBJ1-5, with 8 nucleotides matching TRBD1. Looked up from germline, CDR1 is SEHNR and CDR2 is FQNEAQ (reference sequence). This CDR3 has 15 residues. V was pared by 4 bases and J by 4 bases, with 6 bases of the junction left unmatched. The CDR3 DNA reads as TGTGCCAGCAGCTCCGGGGACAGGCGGAATCAGCCCCAGCATTTT. This encodes CASSSGDRRNQPQHF.

This rearrangement joins TRBV11-2 to TRBJ2-7, with 8 nucleotides matching TRBD1. The germline gives CDR1 SGHAT, CDR2 FQNNGV. The length of the CDR3 is 15 residues. The V segment lost 0 bases and the J segment 4 bases; nucleotides outside the gene matches: 5. The CDR3 coding sequence is TGTGCCAGCAGCTTAGATCATCAGGGGGCTTACGAGCAGTACTTC. It codes for CASSLDHQGAYEQYF.

In nucleotides, the CDR3 is TGTGCCAGCAGTTACACTGGGGACGTTACTAATGAAAAACTGTTTTTT. Its protein is CASSYTGDVTNEKLFF. The gene calls are TRBV6-5 and TRBJ1-4; D possibly corresponds to TRBD1 (5 bases). Per the germline V gene, CDR1 is MNHEY and CDR2 is SVGAGI. Trimming took off 2 bases at V and 2 bases at J, with 12 bases between the two ends. The CDR3 extends over 16 amino acids.

CDR3 residues: CASLGGIEAFF. For the CDR3, the DNA is TGTGCCAGTCTAGGGGGAATCGAAGCTTTCTTT. The rearrangement joins TRBV2 to TRBJ1-1; D is possibly TRBD1 (6 bases). The V gene's germline CDR1 is SNHLY and CDR2 FYNNEI. V was cut by 9 bases and J by 8 bases, with 13 bases left in between. This CDR3 spans 11 amino acids.

The V call is TRBV2, the J call TRBJ2-2, with 10 bases matching TRBD1. V lost 10 bases, J lost 3 bases, and 8 bases stayed unmatched. The CDR3 extends over 15 amino acids. Germline V CDR1 and CDR2: SNHLY, FYNNEI. CDR3 coding DNA: TGTGCCACCCGGCGAGGGACAGGGGACACCGGGGAGCTGTTTTTT. Amino acid sequence: CATRRGTGDTGELFF.

The chain uses TRBV6-5 and TRBJ1-2; D might be TRBD1 (6 bases). Trimming took off 9 bases at V and 2 bases at J, with 13 bases between the two ends. This CDR3 contains 13 residues. Germline V gives CDR1 MNHEY, CDR2 SVGAGI. The CDR3 protein is CASIRGYNYGYTF. The CDR3 DNA reads as TGTGCCAGTATCAGGGGTTACAACTATGGCTACACCTTC.

This clone was picked up a small number of times. J is TRBJ2-2 and V is TRBV4-2, with 7 bases matching TRBD1. The CDR3 consists of 13 residues. Germline CDR1 reads LGHNA; CDR2 reads YNFKEQ. The trim removed 1 base at V and 12 bases at J, leaving 5 bases unmatched. The chain's CDR3 is CASSQGQGEKLFF. The CDR3 DNA is TGTGCCAGCAGCCAAGGGCAGGGGGAAAAGCTGTTTTTT.

A few counts support this clone. The CDR3 protein is CASRGMGGSYNEQFF. The CDR3 region has the DNA TGTGCCAGCAGAGGGATGGGGGGATCCTACAATGAGCAGTTCTTC. The rearrangement joins TRBV25-1 to TRBJ2-1; D is possibly TRBD2 (6 bases). CDR3 size: 15 residues. V was trimmed by 6 bases and J by 1 base, leaving 13 bases between them. Germline CDR1 MGHDK, CDR2 SYGVNS.

This sequence joins TRBV6-5 and TRBJ1-4, with TRBD1 as a possible D gene (6 bases). In germline, CDR1 is MNHEY, CDR2 SVGAGI. This CDR3 region has 13 residues. V gave up 5 bases and J gave up 6 bases, with 10 bases separating them. The CDR3 nucleotides read TGTGCCAGCAGTCCGGGGGCAGATGAAAAACTGTTTTTT. Translation: CASSPGADEKLFF.

The chain combines TRBV11-2 with TRBJ1-5; D is ambiguous. The germline V gene has CDR1 SGHAT and CDR2 FQNNGV. CDR3 length: 12 amino acids. Trimming removed 5 bases at V and 7 bases at J, with 9 bases between. Written as DNA, the CDR3 is TGTGCCAGCAGCCTGCCGGGACAGCCCCAGCATTTT. It codes for CASSLPGQPQHF.

The chain joins TRBV28 to TRBJ1-3; D ambiguous. This CDR3 is built from 16 residues. Trimming left V 4 bases short and J 4 bases short, with 17 bases between. Germline loops: CDR1 MDHEN, CDR2 SYDVKM. The CDR3 reads CASSSPGRMVGNTIYF. CDR3 bases: TGTGCCAGCAGTTCACCGGGCAGAATGGTCGGAAACACCATATATTTT.

The V call is TRBV11-2, the J call TRBJ1-2, with TRBD1 identical over 7 bases. Germline CDR1 SGHAT, CDR2 FQNNGV. The CDR3 runs 13 residues. V dropped 2 bases and J dropped 5; count of bases not matched to a gene: 2. For the CDR3, the DNA is TGTGCCAGCAGCTTAACAGGGGCGTATGGCTACACCTTC. Its protein product is CASSLTGAYGYTF.

The J gene is TRBJ2-3, the V gene TRBV9; possibly TRBD1 for D (5 bases). Germline CDR1 and CDR2: SGDLS and YYNGEE. CDR3 length: 13 residues. Trimming removed 4 bases from V and 6 bases from J, with 12 bases in between. The CDR3 here is CASSPRVRDTQYF. Written as DNA, the CDR3 is TGTGCCAGCAGCCCCAGGGTTAGGGATACGCAGTATTTT.

The V call is TRBV7-8, the J call TRBJ2-5; D might be TRBD1 (6 bases). Germline loops: CDR1 SGHVS, CDR2 FQNEAQ. The CDR3 spans 15 residues. The ends were cut back, 3 bases at V and 4 bases at J, with 15 bases in the middle. CDR3 in amino acids: CASSFQGRGRETQYF. CDR3 nucleotides: TGTGCCAGCAGCTTTCAGGGGCGAGGGCGAGAGACCCAGTACTTC.

This rearrangement joins TRBV29-1 to TRBJ1-4; no firm D call. The CDR3 loop spans 13 amino acids. Germline CDR1 and CDR2: SQVTM and ANQGSEA. V was cut by 6 bases and J by 5 bases, with 13 bases left in between. The CDR3 sequence is CSVTEPANEKLFF. In DNA form, the CDR3 reads TGCAGCGTGACCGAGCCGGCGAATGAAAAACTGTTTTTT.

The genes are TRBV2 and TRBJ1-5; D is perhaps TRBD1 (5 bases). The CDR3 length is 13 residues. CDR1 SNHLY and CDR2 FYNNEI come from the germline V gene. Trimming cost V 8 bases and J 4 bases, with 12 bases left between them. The DNA of the CDR3 is TGTGCCAGCGATTTGGGGGGAAATCAGCCCCAGCATTTT. This gives the protein CASDLGGNQPQHF.

This clone is a singleton in its sample. The genes are TRBV18 and TRBJ1-4; 9 bases match TRBD1. The CDR3 loop spans 14 amino acids. With 5 bases clipped from V and 6 bases from J, the junction kept 4 bases outside the gene matches. The germline V gene has CDR1 KGHSH and CDR2 LQKENI. The CDR3 is CASSDRDRDEKLFF. CDR3 coding DNA: TGTGCCAGCTCAGACCGGGACAGGGATGAAAAACTGTTTTTT.

V usage is TRBV30 and J usage is TRBJ1-1; the D is unclear. Per the germline V gene, CDR1 is GTSNPN and CDR2 is SVGIG (reference sequence). CDR3 length: 11 residues. Trimming removed 5 bases from V and 4 bases from J, with 8 bases in between. The CDR3 is CAWQIGTEAFF. Here the CDR3 DNA reads TGTGCCTGGCAGATCGGCACTGAAGCTTTCTTT.

This chain joins TRBV7-8 and TRBJ2-3; TRBD2 matches 12 bases. J gave up 0 bases and V 2 bases, and 9 bases lay outside the gene matches. The CDR3 sequence is 19 residues long. Germline lookup yields CDR1 SGHVS and CDR2 FQNEAQ. CDR3 protein: CASSLRLAGGKGSTDTQYF. In DNA form, the CDR3 reads TGTGCCAGCAGCTTAAGGCTAGCGGGGGGGAAAGGTAGCACAGATACGCAGTATTTT.

This chain connects TRBV7-2 to TRBJ2-2, with a tentative D call TRBD2 (5 bases). V lost 2 bases, J lost 7 bases, and 11 bases lay in between. The CDR3 extends over 14 amino acids. The germline CDR1 and CDR2 sequences are SGHTA and FQGNSA. The CDR3 sequence is CASSLSEANGELFF. CDR3 coding DNA: TGTGCCAGCAGCTTATCGGAGGCAAACGGGGAGCTGTTTTTT.

The rearrangement uses TRBV28 and TRBJ1-5; 7 bases fit TRBD1. J was trimmed by 4 bases and V by 7 bases; bases with no gene match: 7. CDR1 MDHEN and CDR2 SYDVKM come from the germline V gene. This CDR3 spans 14 amino acids. CDR3: CASKTGTANQPQHF. CDR3 coding DNA: TGTGCCAGCAAAACAGGGACAGCTAATCAGCCCCAGCATTTT.

The rearrangement uses TRBV11-2 and TRBJ1-2; D is uncertain. Trimming cost V 1 base and J 4 bases, with 13 bases left between them. Germline V lookup: CDR1 SGHAT, CDR2 FQNNGV. The CDR3 has 15 amino acids. CDR3 nucleotides: TGTGCCAGCAGCTTAGTCGACAACCCCTCCTATGGCTACACCTTC. Its protein is CASSLVDNPSYGYTF.

The chain is built from TRBV27 and TRBJ2-1; the D gene is possibly TRBD2 (5 bases). The CDR3 is made up of 13 amino acids. The germline CDR1 and CDR2 sequences are MNHEY and SMNVEV (reference sequence). V was clipped by 0 bases and J by 8 bases, with 8 bases between them. CDR3 in DNA: TGTGCCAGCAGTTTATCAGCGGTCCATGAGCAGTTCTTC. Translated, it gives CASSLSAVHEQFF.

The chain carries TRBV4-2 and TRBJ1-2; 9 nucleotides match TRBD1. Germline V gives CDR1 LGHNA, CDR2 YNFKEQ. The CDR3 is 15 amino acids. The V segment lost 1 base and the J segment 0 bases; nucleotides outside the gene matches: 0. CDR3 residues: CASSQGQGANYGYTF. The DNA of the CDR3 is TGTGCCAGCAGCCAAGGACAGGGGGCTAACTATGGCTACACCTTC.

V is TRBV6-8 and J is TRBJ2-3; D may be TRBD2 (5 bases). This CDR3 is 15 amino acids long. V was shortened by 4 bases and J by 2 bases, with 13 bases between the two germline ends. CDR1 MNHGY and CDR2 SAAAGT come from the germline V gene. CDR3: CASSCYSEHTDTQYF. The CDR3 DNA follows: TGTGCCAGCAGTTGTTATAGCGAACACACAGATACGCAGTATTTT.

The chain links TRBV3-1 (or the pseudogene TRBV3-2) to TRBJ2-7; 12 bases line up with TRBD2. CDR1 is LGHDT, CDR2 YNNKEL, per germline (reference sequence). J was trimmed by 4 bases and V by 5 bases; bases with no gene match: 12. The CDR3 is 17 residues long. The CDR3 here is CASSRTSGEWSVYEQYF. The CDR3 DNA sequence: TGTGCCAGCAGCAGGACTAGCGGGGAATGGAGTGTTTACGAGCAGTACTTC.

The gene calls are TRBV9 and TRBJ2-5, with TRBD2 matching 7 bases. Germline V lookup: CDR1 SGDLS, CDR2 YYNGEE. The V segment lost 0 bases and the J segment 2 bases; nucleotides outside the gene matches: 7. CDR3 length equals 16 residues. This chain's CDR3 is CASSVAAGTTQETQYF. The CDR3 nucleotides read TGTGCCAGCAGCGTAGCAGCGGGGACCACACAAGAGACCCAGTACTTC.